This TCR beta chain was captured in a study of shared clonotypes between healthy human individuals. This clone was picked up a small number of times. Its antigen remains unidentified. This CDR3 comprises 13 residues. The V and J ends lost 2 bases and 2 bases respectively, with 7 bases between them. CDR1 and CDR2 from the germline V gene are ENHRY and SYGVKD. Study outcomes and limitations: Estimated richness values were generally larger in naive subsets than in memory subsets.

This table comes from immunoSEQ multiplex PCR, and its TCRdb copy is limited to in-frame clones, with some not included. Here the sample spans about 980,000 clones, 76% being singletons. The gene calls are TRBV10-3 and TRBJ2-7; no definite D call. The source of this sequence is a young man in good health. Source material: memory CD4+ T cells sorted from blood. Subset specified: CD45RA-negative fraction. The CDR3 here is CAISEASAYEQYF. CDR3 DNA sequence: TGTGCCATCAGTGAGGCTAGTGCCTACGAGCAGTACTTC.